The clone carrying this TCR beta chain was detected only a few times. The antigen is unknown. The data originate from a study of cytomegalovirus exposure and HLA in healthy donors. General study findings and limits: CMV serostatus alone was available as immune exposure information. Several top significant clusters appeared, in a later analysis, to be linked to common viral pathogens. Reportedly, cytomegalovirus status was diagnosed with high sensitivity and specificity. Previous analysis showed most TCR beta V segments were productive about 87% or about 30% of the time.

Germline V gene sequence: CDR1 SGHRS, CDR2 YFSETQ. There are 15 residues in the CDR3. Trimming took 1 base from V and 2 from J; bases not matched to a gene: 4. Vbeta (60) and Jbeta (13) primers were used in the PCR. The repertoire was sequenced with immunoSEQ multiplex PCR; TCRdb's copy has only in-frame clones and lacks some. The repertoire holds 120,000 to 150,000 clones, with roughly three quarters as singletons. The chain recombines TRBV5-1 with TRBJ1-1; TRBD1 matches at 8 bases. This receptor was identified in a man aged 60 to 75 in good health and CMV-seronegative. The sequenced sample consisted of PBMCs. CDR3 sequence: CASSLLTGENTEAFF. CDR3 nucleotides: TGCGCCAGCAGCTTGCTGACAGGGGAAAACACTGAAGCTTTCTTT.